This TCR beta chain was documented in a study of T cell repertoires in cytomegalovirus infection. The overall study: CMV infection together with matching HLA type was indicated by public TCR beta signatures.

Overall study findings and caveats: The study found HLA-C-restricted CMV-specific TCR beta clonotypes dominating the ex vivo response. Totalled public TCR beta family frequency picked out people who carried CMV plus the relevant HLA.

This clonotype has just a few counts. Its matching antigen is unknown. The CDR3 is 14 amino acids. Germline V gene sequence: CDR1 MDHEN, CDR2 SYDVKM. Trimming at V came to 6 bases and at J to 2 bases, leaving 6 bases not matched to a gene. TCRdb independently ran MiXCR on the reads; one entry per CDR3 protein. The sample carries 150,000 to 200,000 distinct CDR3 sequences, roughly a fifth recorded once. Sequenced sample: PBMCs. The receptor comes from a human donor in good health (CMV status not recorded). Some clones in this sample may be carry-over from other donors' samples. The chain combines TRBV28 with TRBJ1-2; TRBD1 aligns across 7 bases. The CDR3 region is CASRRDSLNYGYTF. The CDR3 region has the DNA TGTGCCAGCAGGAGGGACAGTTTAAACTATGGCTACACCTTC.